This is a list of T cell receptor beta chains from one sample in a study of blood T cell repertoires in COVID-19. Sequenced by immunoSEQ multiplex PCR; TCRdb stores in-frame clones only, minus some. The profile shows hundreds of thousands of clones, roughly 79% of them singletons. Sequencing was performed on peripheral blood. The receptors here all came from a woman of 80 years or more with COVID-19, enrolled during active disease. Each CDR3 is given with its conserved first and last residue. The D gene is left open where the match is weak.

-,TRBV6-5,CASSYSRGGTEAFF
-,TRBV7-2,CASSPLGGVFSGYTF
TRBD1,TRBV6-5,CASSRGGTGPYEQYF
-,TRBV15,CATSRDWTVNSNQPQHF
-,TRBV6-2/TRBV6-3,CASSSSSYEQFF
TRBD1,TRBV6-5,CASTLTGVNTEAFF
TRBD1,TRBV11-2,CATRRTGAYEQYF
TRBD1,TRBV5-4,CASSTRGQGASGYTF
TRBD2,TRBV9,CASSAELAGYNEQFF
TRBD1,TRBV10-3,CAISRQGPLGGLFF
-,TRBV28,CASRILSGTGQPQHF
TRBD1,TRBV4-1,CASSQGYRGMNTEAFF
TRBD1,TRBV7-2,CASSAGTGNQPQHF
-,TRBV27,CASSLTTNTDTQYF
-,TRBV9,CASSVQGYNEQFF
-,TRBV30,CAWSDQALSGNYGYTF